The present entry profiles one T cell receptor (beta chain) with its context. There are a few counts of this clonotype. The antigen it recognizes is unknown. No base-level quality is on record; no much larger clone is a single base apart. The CDR3 measures 14 amino acids from cysteine to phenylalanine. Only the CDR3 part of the read is kept: 42 bases, read in frame from the first base. V loses 1 base, J loses 0 bases, and the germline ends lie 9 bases apart. According to the germline V gene (reference sequence), CDR1 reads DFQATT and CDR2 reads SNEGSKA. The data belong to a study of CD8 T cells in ankylosing spondylitis (dated by TCRdb to about 2017). Looking at the study overall: The study set out to find disease-linked TCR variants by profiling T cell receptor beta repertoires in ankylosing spondylitis patients and healthy donors. The full study cohort comprised 25 ankylosing spondylitis patients and 85 to 120 healthy donors. Peripheral blood was sampled, and synovial fluid was also collected from ankylosing spondylitis patients.

TCRdb records Illumina HiSeq 2500 as the sequencer. TCR beta libraries were prepared by quantitative 5'-RACE with molecular barcodes. The study's processing was this. Disease-linked TCR variants were identified with a new computational method built on a probabilistic model of VDJ rearrangement. TCRdb reprocessed the public reads (quality trimming at Q25 with fastp, clone calling with MiXCR) and kept in-frame beta chains. Records with the same CDR3 protein are collapsed into one entry carrying the most frequent genes and DNA. TCRdb assigned the V and J calls; the authors' analysis was not used. Counted in this sample were approximately 210,000 distinct CDR3 sequences; around 13% of them appeared once. The leading ten clones occupy approximately 16% of the sample. On the study overall, not on this receptor specifically: Blood from ankylosing spondylitis patients appeared to be characterized by a TCR beta motif composed of about eight highly homologous amino acid variants. Some TCR beta motif variants had previously been reported in synovial fluid and blood of reactive arthritis patients, which suggested common disease-initiation mechanisms. According to the report, matched synovial fluid samples from ankylosing spondylitis patients were significantly enriched for the disease-linked clones. The disease-linked clones showed a CD8+ phenotype and occurred at relatively low frequencies in peripheral blood.

This TCR derives from a male donor with ankylosing spondylitis or in good health (not recorded which). The V and J genes are TRBV20-1 and TRBJ1-2; the D segment could be TRBD1, given 5 matching bases. The specimen was blood, either unsorted or a sorted T cell fraction (not recorded which). The CDR3 protein: CSARGQGANYGYTF. The nucleotide sequence is given as TGCAGTGCTAGAGGGCAGGGAGCTAACTATGGCTACACCTTC.